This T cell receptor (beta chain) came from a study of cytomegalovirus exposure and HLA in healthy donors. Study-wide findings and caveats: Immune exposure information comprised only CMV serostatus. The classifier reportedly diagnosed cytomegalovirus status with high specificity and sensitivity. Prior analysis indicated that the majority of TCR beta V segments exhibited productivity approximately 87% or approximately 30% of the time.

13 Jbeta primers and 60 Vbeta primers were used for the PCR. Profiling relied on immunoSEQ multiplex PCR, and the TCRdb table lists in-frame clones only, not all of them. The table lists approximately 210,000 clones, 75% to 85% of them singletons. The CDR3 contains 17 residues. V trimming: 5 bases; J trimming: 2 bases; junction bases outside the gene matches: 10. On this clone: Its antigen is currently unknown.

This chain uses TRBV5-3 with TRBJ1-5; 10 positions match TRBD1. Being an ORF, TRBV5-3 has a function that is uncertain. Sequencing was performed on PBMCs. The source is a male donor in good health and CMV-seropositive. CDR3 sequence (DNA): TGTGCCAGAAGGGTTGGGGACAGGGGTAGAGGCAATCAGCCCCAGCATTTT. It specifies CARRVGDRGRGNQPQHF.